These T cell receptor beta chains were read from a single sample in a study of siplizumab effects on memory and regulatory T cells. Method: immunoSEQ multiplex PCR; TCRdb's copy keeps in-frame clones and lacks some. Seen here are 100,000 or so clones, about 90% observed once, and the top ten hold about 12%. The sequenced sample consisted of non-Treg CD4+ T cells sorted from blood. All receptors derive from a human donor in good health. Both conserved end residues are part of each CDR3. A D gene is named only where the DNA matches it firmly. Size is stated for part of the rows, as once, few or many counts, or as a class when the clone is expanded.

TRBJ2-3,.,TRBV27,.,CASSGRDSTPDTQYF,TGTGCCAGCAGTGGCCGGGACTCGACTCCAGATACGCAGTATTTT
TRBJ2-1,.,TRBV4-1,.,CASSPQASLNNEQFF,TGCGCCAGCAGCCCCCAGGCTAGCCTGAACAATGAGCAGTTCTTC
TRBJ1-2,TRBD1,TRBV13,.,CASSYRGRSYGYTF,TGTGCCAGCAGCTACAGGGGTAGGTCCTATGGCTACACCTTC
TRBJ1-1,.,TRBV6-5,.,CASKDSPNTEAFF,TGTGCCAGCAAAGACAGCCCCAACACTGAAGCTTTCTTT
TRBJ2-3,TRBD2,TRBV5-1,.,CASSSGTSGSVGSTDTQYF,TGCGCCAGCAGCTCTGGGACTAGCGGGAGTGTCGGGAGCACAGATACGCAGTATTTT
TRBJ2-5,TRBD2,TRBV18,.,CASSPREGSKTQYF,TGTGCCAGCTCACCACGGGAGGGGTCGAAGACCCAGTACTTC
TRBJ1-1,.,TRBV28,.,CASSEDRLNTEAFF,TGTGCCAGCAGTGAAGACAGATTGAACACTGAAGCTTTCTTT
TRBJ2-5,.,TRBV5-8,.,CASSLEAGVETQYF,TGTGCCAGCAGCTTGGAAGCAGGGGTAGAGACCCAGTACTTC
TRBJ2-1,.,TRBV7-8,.,CASSLRGDNEQFF,TGTGCCAGCAGCCTCCGCGGAGACAATGAGCAGTTCTTC
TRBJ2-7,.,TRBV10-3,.,CAIKGNSFYEQYF,TGTGCCATCAAAGGGAACAGCTTCTACGAGCAGTACTTC
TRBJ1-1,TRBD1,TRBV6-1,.,CASSDRGSEAFF,TGTGCCAGTAGTGACAGGGGAAGTGAAGCTTTCTTT
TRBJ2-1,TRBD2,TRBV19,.,CASSPRLAGVNEQFF,TGTGCCAGTAGTCCTCGACTAGCGGGTGTTAATGAGCAGTTCTTC
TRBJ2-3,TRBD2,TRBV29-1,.,CSDLRTSADTQYF,TGCAGCGATCTTAGGACTAGCGCAGATACGCAGTATTTT
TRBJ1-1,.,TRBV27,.,CASSLKHRGGTEAFF,TGTGCCAGCAGTTTAAAGCATAGGGGCGGAACTGAAGCTTTCTTT
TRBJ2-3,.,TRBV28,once,CASSSPPRTDTQYF,TGTGCCAGCAGTTCCCCCCCCCGGACAGATACGCAGTATTTT
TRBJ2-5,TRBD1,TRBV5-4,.,CASSRTGAASEQYF,TGTGCCAGCAGCCGGACAGGGGCCGCAAGTGAGCAGTACTTC
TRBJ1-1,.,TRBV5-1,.,CASSAVVGENTEAFF,TGCGCCAGCAGCGCGGTAGTGGGAGAGAACACTGAAGCTTTCTTT
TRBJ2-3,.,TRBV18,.,CASSPPMAGRALSDTQYF,TGTGCCAGCTCACCACCGATGGCTGGGCGGGCCCTTTCAGATACGCAGTATTTT
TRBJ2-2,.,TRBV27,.,CASSAKRPGAGELFF,TGTGCCAGCAGTGCTAAGCGCCCAGGGGCCGGGGAGCTGTTTTTT
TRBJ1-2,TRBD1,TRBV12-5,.,CASGLARDSSYGYTF,TGTGCTAGTGGTTTGGCACGGGACAGCTCCTATGGCTACACCTTC
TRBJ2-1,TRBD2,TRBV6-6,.,CASSRELAGGHNEQFF,TGTGCCAGCAGCAGGGAACTAGCGGGAGGCCACAATGAGCAGTTCTTC
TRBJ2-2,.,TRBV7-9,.,CASSPGSRSSGELFF,TGTGCCAGCAGCCCCGGGAGCAGGTCCTCCGGGGAGCTGTTTTTT
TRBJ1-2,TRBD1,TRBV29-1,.,CSVSDRGLGYTF,TGCAGCGTTTCTGACAGGGGGCTCGGCTACACCTTC
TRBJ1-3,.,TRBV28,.,CASSLVQGLVGGNTIYF,TGTGCCAGCAGTTTAGTTCAGGGTCTAGTTGGTGGAAACACCATATATTTT
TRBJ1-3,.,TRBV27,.,CASSLSGSGNTIYF,TGTGCCAGCAGTTTATCTGGATCCGGAAACACCATATATTTT
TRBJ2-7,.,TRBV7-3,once,CASSLGGSPYEQYF,TGTGCCAGCAGCTTAGGAGGGTCTCCCTACGAGCAGTACTTC
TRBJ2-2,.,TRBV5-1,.,CASSLTDTGELFF,TGCGCCAGCAGCTTGACAGACACCGGGGAGCTGTTTTTT
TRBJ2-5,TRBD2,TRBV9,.,CASSVAPSSGRKETQYF,TGTGCCAGCAGCGTAGCGCCGTCTAGCGGGAGGAAAGAGACCCAGTACTTC
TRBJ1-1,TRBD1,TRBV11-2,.,CASSLDRDTEAFF,TGTGCCAGCAGTTTGGACAGGGACACTGAAGCTTTCTTT
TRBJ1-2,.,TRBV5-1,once,CASSPTGAYGYTF,TGCGCCAGCAGCCCGACGGGGGCCTACGGCTACACCTTC
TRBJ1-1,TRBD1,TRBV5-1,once,CASRSGQGRANTEAFF,TGCGCCAGCAGATCAGGACAGGGCAGGGCGAACACTGAAGCTTTCTTT
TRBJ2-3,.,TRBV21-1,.,CASSRHRSSTDTQYF,TGTGCCAGCAGCAGGCATAGGTCTAGCACAGATACGCAGTATTTT
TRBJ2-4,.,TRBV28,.,CASSLWVPKNIQYF,TGTGCCAGCAGTTTATGGGTGCCCAAAAACATTCAGTACTTC
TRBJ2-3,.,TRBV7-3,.,CASSFTGFRDTQYF,TGTGCCAGCAGCTTTACAGGGTTCAGAGATACGCAGTATTTT
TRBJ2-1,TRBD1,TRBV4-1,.,CASSQVGQGRKNEQFF,TGCGCCAGCAGCCAGGTGGGACAGGGACGGAAGAATGAGCAGTTCTTC
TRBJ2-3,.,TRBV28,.,CASSFYEGPGTDTQYF,TGTGCCAGCAGCTTCTATGAGGGCCCGGGCACAGATACGCAGTATTTT
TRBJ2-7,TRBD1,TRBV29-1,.,CSVELTGQGRYEQYF,TGCAGCGTTGAATTAACTGGACAGGGGAGGTACGAGCAGTACTTC
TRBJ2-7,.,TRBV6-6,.,CASSWMTGDYYEQYF,TGTGCCAGCAGTTGGATGACAGGGGACTACTACGAGCAGTACTTC
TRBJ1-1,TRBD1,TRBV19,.,CASSIGFSGGRKNTEAFF,TGTGCCAGTAGTATAGGTTTTTCAGGGGGCAGGAAGAACACTGAAGCTTTCTTT
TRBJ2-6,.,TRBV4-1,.,CASSQDLRVGANVLTF,TGCGCCAGCAGCCAAGATTTACGTGTTGGGGCCAACGTCCTGACTTTC
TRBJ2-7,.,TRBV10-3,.,CAISESSYEQYF,TGTGCCATCAGTGAGTCGTCTTACGAGCAGTACTTC
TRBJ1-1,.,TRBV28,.,CASSPTTGWNTEAFF,TGTGCCAGCAGTCCGACTACAGGGTGGAACACTGAAGCTTTCTTT
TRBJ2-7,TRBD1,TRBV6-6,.,CASSYPGQGAHEQYF,TGTGCCAGCAGTTACCCGGGACAGGGGGCCCACGAGCAGTACTTC
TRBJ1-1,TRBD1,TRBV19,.,CASKSGTGANTEAFF,TGTGCCAGTAAATCCGGGACAGGAGCTAACACTGAAGCTTTCTTT
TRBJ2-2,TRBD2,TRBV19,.,CASSIGTSNTGELFF,TGTGCCAGTAGTATAGGGACTAGTAACACCGGGGAGCTGTTTTTT
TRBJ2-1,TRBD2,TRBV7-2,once,CASSLVWTSGNEQFF,TGTGCCAGCAGCTTAGTCTGGACTAGCGGGAATGAGCAGTTCTTC
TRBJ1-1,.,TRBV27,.,CASSFSRAGTEAFF,TGTGCCAGCAGTTTTTCTCGGGCGGGCACTGAAGCTTTCTTT
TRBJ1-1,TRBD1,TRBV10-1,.,CASSGGQGGRTEAFF,TGCGCCAGCAGCGGAGGGCAGGGGGGTCGCACTGAAGCTTTCTTT
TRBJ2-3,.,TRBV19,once,CASSYGGLTSTDTQYF,TGTGCCAGTAGTTATGGGGGGCTGACTAGCACAGATACGCAGTATTTT
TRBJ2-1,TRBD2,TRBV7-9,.,CASSLYSRRRGSSYNEQFF,TGTGCCAGCAGCTTATACTCCCGCCGACGCGGGAGTTCCTACAATGAGCAGTTCTTC
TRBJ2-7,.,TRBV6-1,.,CASATTSRYEQYF,TGTGCCAGCGCCACAACTAGCCGGTACGAGCAGTACTTC
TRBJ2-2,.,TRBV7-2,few,CASGRVPNTGELFF,TGTGCCAGCGGCCGAGTCCCGAACACCGGGGAGCTGTTTTTT
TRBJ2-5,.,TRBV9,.,CASSGGRYQETQYF,TGTGCCAGCAGCGGGGGGAGATACCAAGAGACCCAGTACTTC
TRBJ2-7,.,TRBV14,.,CASSQVYEQYF,TGTGCCAGCAGCCAAGTTTACGAGCAGTACTTC
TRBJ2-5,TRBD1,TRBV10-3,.,CAIRGQAGETQYF,TGTGCCATCAGGGGACAGGCGGGGGAGACCCAGTACTTC
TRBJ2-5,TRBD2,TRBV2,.,CASRRIPTGREFYVTQYF,TGTGCCAGCCGCAGAATTCCCACTGGGCGGGAGTTTTACGTGACCCAGTACTTC
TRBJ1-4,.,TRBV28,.,CASRGGREKLFF,TGTGCCAGCAGAGGGGGGCGGGAAAAACTGTTTTTT